These T cell receptor beta chains were read from a single sample in a study of PD-L1 blockade in urothelial cancer. The protocol was immunoSEQ multiplex PCR, while the TCRdb copy is restricted to in-frame clones and leaves out a portion. The sample consists of around 100,000 clones, about nine tenths of them appearing once. The sequencing used PBMCs, collected around atezolizumab (anti-PD-L1) treatment. The receptor source for this set is a man between 60 and 75 years old with urothelial cancer. Both conserved end residues are trimmed from each CDR3.

len: 15
j_gene: TRBJ2-2
v_gene: TRBV28
CDR3aa: ASTILYATPNTGELF

len: 13
j_gene: TRBJ2-7
v_gene: TRBV5-1
CDR3aa: ASSGAVLGEYEQY

len: 12
j_gene: TRBJ2-4
v_gene: TRBV7-2
CDR3aa: ASSFRLAKNIQY

len: 16
j_gene: TRBJ2-3
v_gene: TRBV4-1
CDR3aa: ASSQDRYWTGSTDTQY

len: 13
j_gene: TRBJ2-5
v_gene: TRBV7-9
CDR3aa: ASSSDRGAGETQY

len: 10
j_gene: TRBJ2-1
v_gene: TRBV10-3
CDR3aa: AIRGGHNEQF

len: 12
j_gene: TRBJ1-4
v_gene: TRBV7-9
CDR3aa: ASSLGQGNEKLF

len: 16
j_gene: TRBJ1-6
v_gene: TRBV7-2
CDR3aa: ASSPRGGQGGWDSPLH

len: 12
j_gene: TRBJ1-2
v_gene: TRBV30
CDR3aa: AWSGGGSLYGYT

len: 10
j_gene: TRBJ2-7
v_gene: TRBV10-3
CDR3aa: AIRGQGHEQY

len: 14
j_gene: TRBJ2-5
v_gene: TRBV7-9
CDR3aa: ASSYRTSGGVETQY

len: 14
j_gene: TRBJ1-2
v_gene: TRBV28
CDR3aa: ASRGLGQGTLYGYT

len: 11
j_gene: TRBJ1-5
v_gene: TRBV28
CDR3aa: ASSFSTADSQH

len: 13
j_gene: TRBJ2-5
v_gene: TRBV5-1
CDR3aa: ASKTGDTLGETQY

len: 13
j_gene: TRBJ2-3
v_gene: TRBV11-3
CDR3aa: ASSLGTSGTDTQY

len: 14
j_gene: TRBJ2-1
v_gene: TRBV14
CDR3aa: ASSPSGTGGYNEQF

len: 14
j_gene: TRBJ2-2
v_gene: TRBV18
CDR3aa: ASSSTGTQNTGELF

len: 9
j_gene: TRBJ2-3
v_gene: TRBV30
CDR3aa: AWSLHDTQY

len: 13
j_gene: TRBJ1-2
v_gene: TRBV15
CDR3aa: ATSPQGLPGYGYT

len: 11
j_gene: TRBJ1-1
v_gene: TRBV6-6
CDR3aa: ASNPAGGTEAF

len: 13
j_gene: TRBJ2-7
v_gene: TRBV4-2
CDR3aa: ASSQGRGGTYEQY

len: 15
j_gene: TRBJ2-1
v_gene: TRBV7-3
CDR3aa: ASSLTTGGYNYNEQF